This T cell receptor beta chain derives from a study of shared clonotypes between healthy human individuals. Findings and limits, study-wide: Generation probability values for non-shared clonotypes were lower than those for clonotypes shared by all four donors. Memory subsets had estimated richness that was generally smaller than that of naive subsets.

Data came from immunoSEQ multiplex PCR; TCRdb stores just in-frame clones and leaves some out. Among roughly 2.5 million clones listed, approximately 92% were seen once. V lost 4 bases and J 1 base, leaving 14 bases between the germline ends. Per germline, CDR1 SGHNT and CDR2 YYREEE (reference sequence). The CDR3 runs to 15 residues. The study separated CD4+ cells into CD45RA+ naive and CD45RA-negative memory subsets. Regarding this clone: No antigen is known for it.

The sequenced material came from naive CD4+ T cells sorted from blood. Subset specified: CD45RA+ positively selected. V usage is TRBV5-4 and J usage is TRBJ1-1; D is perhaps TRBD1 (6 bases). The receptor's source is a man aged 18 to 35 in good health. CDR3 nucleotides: TGTGCCAGCAGCCCACGGACAGAGAGGAACACTGAAGCTTTCTTT. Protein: CASSPRTERNTEAFF.